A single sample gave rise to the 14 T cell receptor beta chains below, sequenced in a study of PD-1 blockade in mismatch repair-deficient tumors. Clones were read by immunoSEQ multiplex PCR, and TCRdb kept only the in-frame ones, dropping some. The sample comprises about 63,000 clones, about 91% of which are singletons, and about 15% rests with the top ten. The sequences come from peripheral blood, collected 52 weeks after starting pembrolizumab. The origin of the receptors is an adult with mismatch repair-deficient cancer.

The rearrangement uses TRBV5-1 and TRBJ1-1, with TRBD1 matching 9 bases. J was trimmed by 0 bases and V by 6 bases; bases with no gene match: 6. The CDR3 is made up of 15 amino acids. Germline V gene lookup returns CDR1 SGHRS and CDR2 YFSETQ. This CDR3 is CASTPGQGMNTEAFF. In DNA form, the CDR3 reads TGCGCCAGCACTCCGGGACAGGGAATGAACACTGAAGCTTTCTTT.

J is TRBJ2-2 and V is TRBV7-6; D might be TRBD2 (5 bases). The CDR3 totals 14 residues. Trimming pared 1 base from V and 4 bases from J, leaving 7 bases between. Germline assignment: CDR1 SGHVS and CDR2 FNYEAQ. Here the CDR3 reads CASSLERGTGELFF. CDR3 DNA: TGTGCCAGCAGCTTAGAACGGGGCACCGGGGAGCTGTTTTTT.

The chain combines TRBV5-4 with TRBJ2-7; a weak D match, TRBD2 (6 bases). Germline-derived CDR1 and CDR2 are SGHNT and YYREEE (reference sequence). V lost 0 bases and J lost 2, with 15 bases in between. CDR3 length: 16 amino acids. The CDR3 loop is CASSLAGELGTYEQYF. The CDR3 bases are TGTGCCAGCAGCTTGGCGGGAGAACTGGGGACCTACGAGCAGTACTTC.

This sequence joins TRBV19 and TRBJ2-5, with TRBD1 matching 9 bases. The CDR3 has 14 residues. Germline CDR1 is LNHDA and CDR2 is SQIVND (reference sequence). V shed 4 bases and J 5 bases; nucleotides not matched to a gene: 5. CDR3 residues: CASSTQGQGETQYF. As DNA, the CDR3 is TGTGCCAGTAGTACCCAAGGACAGGGGGAGACCCAGTACTTC.

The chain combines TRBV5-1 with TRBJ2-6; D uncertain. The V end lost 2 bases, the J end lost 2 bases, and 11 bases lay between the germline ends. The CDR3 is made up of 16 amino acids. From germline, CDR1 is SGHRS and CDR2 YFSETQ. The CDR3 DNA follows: TGCGCCAGCAGCTTAAGAGATAGGGCTGGGGCCAACGTCCTGACTTTC. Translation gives CASSLRDRAGANVLTF.

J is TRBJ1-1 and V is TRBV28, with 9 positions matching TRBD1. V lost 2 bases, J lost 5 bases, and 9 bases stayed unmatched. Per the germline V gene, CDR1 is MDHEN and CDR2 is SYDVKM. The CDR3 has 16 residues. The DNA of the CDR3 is TGTGCCAGCAGTTTACCTAAACAGGGGGCTAGGACTGAAGCTTTCTTT. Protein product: CASSLPKQGARTEAFF.

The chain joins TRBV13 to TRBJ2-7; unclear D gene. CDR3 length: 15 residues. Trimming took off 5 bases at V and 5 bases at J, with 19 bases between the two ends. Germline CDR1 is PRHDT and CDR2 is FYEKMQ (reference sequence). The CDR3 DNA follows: TGTGCCAGCAGCATACTTGTCATGAGAATCAACGAGCAGTACTTC. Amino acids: CASSILVMRINEQYF.

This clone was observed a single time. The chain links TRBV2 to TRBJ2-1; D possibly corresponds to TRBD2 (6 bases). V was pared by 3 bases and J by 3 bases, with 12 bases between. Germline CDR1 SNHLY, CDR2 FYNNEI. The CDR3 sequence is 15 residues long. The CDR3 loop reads CASSDPGAIYNEQFF. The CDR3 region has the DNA TGTGCCAGCAGTGACCCGGGAGCGATCTACAATGAGCAGTTCTTC.

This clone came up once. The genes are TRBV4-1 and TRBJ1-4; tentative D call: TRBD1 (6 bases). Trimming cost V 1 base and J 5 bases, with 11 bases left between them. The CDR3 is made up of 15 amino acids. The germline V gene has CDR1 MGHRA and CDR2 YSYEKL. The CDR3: CASSQVGGINEKLFF. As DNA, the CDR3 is TGCGCCAGCAGCCAAGTTGGGGGCATAAATGAAAAACTGTTTTTT.

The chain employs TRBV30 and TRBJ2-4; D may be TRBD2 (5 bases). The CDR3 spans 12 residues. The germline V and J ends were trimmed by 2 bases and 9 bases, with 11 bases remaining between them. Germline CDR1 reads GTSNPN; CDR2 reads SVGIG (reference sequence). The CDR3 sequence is CAWSWSAGIQYF. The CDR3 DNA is TGTGCCTGGAGTTGGAGCGCGGGCATTCAGTACTTC.

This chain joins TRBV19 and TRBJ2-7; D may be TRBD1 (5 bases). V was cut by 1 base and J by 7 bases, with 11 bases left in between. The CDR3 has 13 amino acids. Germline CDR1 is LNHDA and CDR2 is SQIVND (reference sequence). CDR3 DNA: TGTGCCAGTAGTATAGGACAGAAAGCGGAGCAGTACTTC. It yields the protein CASSIGQKAEQYF.

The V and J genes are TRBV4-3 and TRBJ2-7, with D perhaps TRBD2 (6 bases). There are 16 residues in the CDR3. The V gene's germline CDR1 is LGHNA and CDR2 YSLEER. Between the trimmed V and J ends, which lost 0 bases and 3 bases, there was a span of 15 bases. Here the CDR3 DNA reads TGCGCCAGCAGCCAAGATATCGGGGGTCTGAACTACGAGCAGTACTTC. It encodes CASSQDIGGLNYEQYF.

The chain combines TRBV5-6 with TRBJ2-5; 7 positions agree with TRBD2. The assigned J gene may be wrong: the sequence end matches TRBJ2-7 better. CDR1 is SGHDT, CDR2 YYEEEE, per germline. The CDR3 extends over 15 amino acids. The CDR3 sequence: CASTSGGDYSYEQYF. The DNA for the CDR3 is TGTGCCAGCACCTCGGGGGGAGATTACTCCTACGAGCAGTACTTC.

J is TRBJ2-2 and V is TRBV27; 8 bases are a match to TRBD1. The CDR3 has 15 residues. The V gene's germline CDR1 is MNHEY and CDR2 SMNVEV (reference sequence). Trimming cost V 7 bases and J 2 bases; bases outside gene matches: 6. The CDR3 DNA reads TGTGCCAGCAAAACCGGGACAGGTAACACCGGGGAGCTGTTTTTT. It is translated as CASKTGTGNTGELFF.